This entry lists 8 T cell receptor beta chains sequenced from one sample in a study of blood T cell repertoires in COVID-19. Libraries were prepared by immunoSEQ multiplex PCR; TCRdb keeps only in-frame clonotypes and omits some of them. The table records roughly 200,000 clones, more than 70% of them present only once. Sequenced material: peripheral blood. The receptors originated from a woman between 40 and 50 years old who had recovered from COVID-19.

The chain couples TRBV5-1 to TRBJ2-5; 9 bases match TRBD2. Per germline, CDR1 SGHRS and CDR2 YFSETQ. CDR3 size: 15 residues. J was trimmed by 5 bases and V by 0 bases; bases with no gene match: 5. CDR3 sequence (DNA): TGCGCCAGCAGCTTGGACCTAGCGGGGCGCGAGACCCAGTACTTC. This encodes CASSLDLAGRETQYF.

The chain recombines TRBV7-9 with TRBJ2-7, with TRBD2 as a possible D gene (6 bases). The ends were cut back, 1 base at V and 2 bases at J, with 12 bases in the middle. This CDR3 is built from 15 residues. Germline V gene sequence: CDR1 SEHNR, CDR2 FQNEAQ (reference sequence). The CDR3: CASSLDLGGTYEQYF. CDR3 nucleotides: TGTGCCAGCAGCTTAGATCTGGGCGGGACCTACGAGCAGTACTTC.

The CDR3 reads CASLTGFTGELFF. In nucleotides, the CDR3 is TGTGCCAGCCTGACAGGGTTCACCGGGGAGCTGTTTTTT. The V gene is TRBV12-3 or TRBV12-4, the J gene TRBJ2-2; 7 positions agree with TRBD1. This CDR3 has 13 amino acids. V lost 8 bases to trimming and J lost 4 bases; unmatched junction nucleotides: 4.

CDR3 amino acids: CAWSQMGGFIGELFF. The DNA for the CDR3 is TGTGCCTGGAGCCAAATGGGGGGGTTTATCGGGGAGCTGTTTTTT. V is TRBV30 and J is TRBJ2-2; TRBD2 matches at 7 bases. Losses at the gene ends were 3 bases for V and 7 bases for J; bases not matched to a gene: 11. This CDR3 is built from 15 residues. Germline-derived CDR1 and CDR2 are GTSNPN and SVGIG (reference sequence).

The J gene is TRBJ2-2, the V gene TRBV6-5; D is uncertain. The CDR3 runs to 14 residues. Per the germline V gene, CDR1 is MNHEY and CDR2 is SVGAGI. Trimming stripped 4 bases from V and 5 bases from J, with 11 bases between. CDR3 DNA sequence: TGTGCCAGCAGTTCCTTCGCCAGGACCGGGGAGCTGTTTTTT. This translates into CASSSFARTGELFF.

Only a few counts were recorded for this clone. This CDR3 is CASSFGLAENEQFF. CDR3 coding DNA: TGCGCCAGCAGCTTCGGTCTAGCGGAAAATGAGCAGTTCTTC. The rearrangement joins TRBV5-1 to TRBJ2-1; TRBD2 matches at 7 bases. The CDR3 extends over 14 amino acids. CDR1 is SGHRS and CDR2 is YFSETQ in the germline V gene. With 2 bases clipped from V and 7 bases from J, the junction kept 6 bases outside the gene matches.

The chain is built from TRBV6-6 and TRBJ1-2; no firm D call. Trimming removed 6 bases from V and 10 bases from J, with 12 bases in between. Germline-derived CDR1 and CDR2 are MNHNY and SVGAGI (reference sequence). The CDR3 totals 11 residues. For the CDR3, the DNA is TGTGCCAGCAGCCCGGGTTCGGACTACACCTTC. Translation gives CASSPGSDYTF.

The rearrangement uses TRBV7-2 and TRBJ2-1, with D possibly TRBD2 on 5 matching bases. Between the trimmed V and J ends, which lost 6 bases and 5 bases, there was a span of 11 bases. Germline values: CDR1 SGHTA, CDR2 FQGNSA. The CDR3 totals 13 residues. The CDR3 DNA follows: TGTGCCAGCAGTCTGGACTCTAACAATGAGCAGTTCTTC. Translation: CASSLDSNNEQFF.